This entry lists 24 T cell receptor beta chains sequenced from one sample in a study of cytomegalovirus exposure and HLA in healthy donors. The PCR contained 60 Vbeta and 13 Jbeta primers. Data came from immunoSEQ multiplex PCR; TCRdb stores just in-frame clones and leaves some out. The table has around 170,000 clones, almost 85% seen once. Sequenced input: PBMCs. These receptors all come from a boy aged 2 to 10 in good health and CMV-seronegative.

The chain is built from TRBV2 and TRBJ1-1; 10 nucleotides line up with TRBD1. V dropped 6 bases and J dropped 11; count of bases not matched to a gene: 18. CDR1 and CDR2 from the germline V gene are SNHLY and FYNNEI. The CDR3 covers 16 residues. CDR3: CASSPSPGQGSFGAFF. DNA of the CDR3: TGTGCCAGCAGCCCATCGCCGGGACAGGGGTCCTTTGGGGCTTTCTTT.

The V and J genes are TRBV16 and TRBJ2-5; 10 bases fit TRBD1. The assigned J gene may be wrong: the sequence end matches TRBJ2-7 better. The germline gives CDR1 KGHSY, CDR2 FQNENV. The CDR3 loop spans 17 amino acids. CDR3 in amino acids: CASSQSAGTGARYEQYF. CDR3 nucleotides: TGTGCCAGCAGCCAATCAGCCGGGACAGGGGCCCGGTACGAGCAGTACTTC.

The gene calls are TRBV19 and TRBJ2-3, with TRBD2 matching 13 bases. V lost 5 bases and J lost 2; bases outside the gene matches: 1. The germline V gene has CDR1 LNHDA and CDR2 SQIVND (reference sequence). The CDR3 length is 15 residues. CDR3 region: CASSGLAGATDTQYF. The CDR3, as DNA: TGTGCCAGTAGTGGACTAGCGGGAGCCACAGATACGCAGTATTTT.

The genes are TRBV7-9 and TRBJ2-1; a weak D match, TRBD2 (5 bases). The V gene's germline CDR1 is SEHNR and CDR2 FQNEAQ (reference sequence). V shed 3 bases and J shed 9 bases, with 6 bases lying between them. The CDR3 has 11 residues. CDR3 protein: CASSFEGEQFF. Here the CDR3 DNA reads TGTGCCAGCAGCTTCGAGGGTGAGCAGTTCTTC.

This chain uses TRBV4-1 with TRBJ2-1, with D tentatively TRBD2 (7 bases). Trimming took 2 bases from V and 5 from J, leaving 13 bases between them. Germline loops: CDR1 MGHRA, CDR2 YSYEKL. This CDR3 spans 15 amino acids. CDR3 in DNA: TGCGCCAGCAGCCAACCGGGGGCGGGGGACAATGAGCAGTTCTTC. Its protein is CASSQPGAGDNEQFF.

The chain couples TRBV6-1 to TRBJ2-7; D possibly corresponds to TRBD1 (5 bases). CDR3 size: 13 residues. V lost 1 base and J 5 bases, leaving 9 bases between the germline ends. Germline CDR1 and CDR2: MNHNS and SASEGT. CDR3 coding DNA: TGTGCCAGCAGTGAAGGGGGCCCCGACGAGCAGTACTTC. Translation gives CASSEGGPDEQYF.

This sequence joins TRBV6-1 and TRBJ2-2; 11 positions match TRBD1. This CDR3 contains 17 residues. The ends lost 4 bases at V and 5 bases at J; junction bases unmatched: 9. CDR1 and CDR2 from the germline V gene are MNHNS and SASEGT. The CDR3 region has the DNA TGTGCCAGCAGTGTGGACAGGGGGCCCCTCAGAACCGGGGAGCTGTTTTTT. It specifies CASSVDRGPLRTGELFF.

This clone was detected once. This rearrangement joins TRBV4-1 to TRBJ2-5, with 11 bases identical to TRBD2. The J call could be wrong; TRBJ2-7 is a better fit for the DNA end. The CDR3 consists of 17 residues. From germline, CDR1 is MGHRA and CDR2 YSYEKL. The CDR3 protein is CASSQVLAGVALSEQYF. The CDR3 coding sequence is TGCGCCAGCAGCCAAGTACTAGCGGGAGTCGCCCTCAGCGAGCAGTACTTC.

The chain employs TRBV5-4 and TRBJ1-2, with D perhaps matching TRBD1 (5 bases). Germline CDR1 reads SGHNT; CDR2 reads YYREEE (reference sequence). V shed 4 bases and J shed 5 bases, with 12 bases lying between them. This CDR3 is built from 13 residues. The CDR3 reads CASSREGAYGYTF. For the CDR3, the DNA is TGTGCCAGCAGCAGGGAAGGGGCATATGGCTACACCTTC.

The chain is built from TRBV18 and TRBJ1-1; D possibly corresponds to TRBD1 (5 bases). This CDR3 is built from 15 residues. Trimming pared 0 bases from V and 5 bases from J, leaving 13 bases between. Germline-derived CDR1 and CDR2 are KGHSH and LQKENI. DNA of the CDR3: TGTGCCAGCTCACCACCTGACAGAACTGAGACTGAAGCTTTCTTT. This translates into CASSPPDRTETEAFF.

This chain connects TRBV28 to TRBJ2-5; D remains unclear. CDR3 length: 15 residues. V was pared by 6 bases and J by 1 base, with 15 bases between. The germline gives CDR1 MDHEN, CDR2 SYDVKM. The CDR3 region has the DNA TGTGCCAGCAGCTTGGGCGATACTCGCCAAGAGACCCAGTACTTC. This gives the protein CASSLGDTRQETQYF. Filled out from reference TRBV28 and TRBJ2-5, the complete variable domain reads DVKVTQSSRYLVKRTGEKVFLECVQDMDHENMFWYRQDPGLGLRLIYFSYDVKMKEKGDIPEGYSVSREKKERFSLILESASTNQTSMYLCASSLGDTRQETQYFGPGTRLLVL.

The chain has TRBV28 and TRBJ2-3; D gene uncertain. The germline CDR1 and CDR2 sequences are MDHEN and SYDVKM. Between the trimmed V and J ends, which lost 3 bases and 0 bases, there was a span of 10 bases. This CDR3 has 15 residues. In DNA form, the CDR3 reads TGTGCCAGCAGTTTGTCCGTTTTGAGCACAGATACGCAGTATTTT. It specifies CASSLSVLSTDTQYF.

The gene calls are TRBV2 and TRBJ2-2, with D tentatively TRBD1 (5 bases). This CDR3 has 14 amino acids. Trimming pared 8 bases from V and 3 bases from J, leaving 13 bases between. CDR1 is SNHLY, CDR2 FYNNEI, per germline. DNA for the CDR3: TGTGCCAGCGGTCAGAGCAGGGACACCGGGGAGCTGTTTTTT. This codes for CASGQSRDTGELFF.

V is TRBV5-1 and J is TRBJ2-3, with 11 bases identical to TRBD2. The CDR3 consists of 14 residues. V trimming: 6 bases; J trimming: 4 bases; junction bases outside the gene matches: 4. CDR1 and CDR2 (germline): SGHRS, YFSETQ. CDR3 sequence (DNA): TGCGCCAGCAAGGGGACTAGCGGATCAGATACGCAGTATTTT. Amino acids: CASKGTSGSDTQYF.

The chain joins TRBV5-1 to TRBJ2-5; no clear D gene. This CDR3 is 14 amino acids long. Trimming shortened V by 1 base and J by 0 bases, and 7 bases separated the two germline ends. The germline V gene encodes CDR1 SGHRS and CDR2 YFSETQ. The CDR3 loop reads CASSLRYYQETQYF. CDR3 bases: TGCGCCAGCAGCTTGCGGTACTACCAAGAGACCCAGTACTTC.

V usage is TRBV5-1 and J usage is TRBJ2-1; 9 nucleotides align to TRBD1. V gave up 4 bases and J gave up 5 bases; unmatched junction bases: 7. Germline values: CDR1 SGHRS, CDR2 YFSETQ. The CDR3 has 15 amino acids. CDR3: CASSPDRGWDNEQFF. CDR3 nucleotide sequence: TGCGCCAGCAGCCCGGACAGGGGATGGGACAATGAGCAGTTCTTC. The whole variable domain, filled in from reference TRBV5-1 and TRBJ2-1, reads KAGVTQTPRYLIKTRGQQVTLSCSPISGHRSVSWYQQTPGQGLQFLFEYFSETQRNKGNFPGRFSGRQFSNSRSEMNVSTLELGDSALYLCASSPDRGWDNEQFFGPGTRLTVL.

This rearrangement joins TRBV28 to TRBJ2-3, with D maybe TRBD1 (6 bases). The CDR3 totals 13 residues. Germline loops: CDR1 MDHEN, CDR2 SYDVKM. Trimming cost V 5 bases and J 10 bases, with 16 bases left between them. The CDR3 spells CASSVGQSLAQYF. Here the CDR3 DNA reads TGTGCCAGCAGTGTCGGACAGAGTCTAGCGCAGTATTTT.

The V gene is TRBV2, the J gene TRBJ2-3, with D unresolved. V dropped 6 bases and J dropped 4 bases, with 8 bases sitting between them. CDR3 length: 12 amino acids. Per germline, CDR1 SNHLY and CDR2 FYNNEI. CDR3 residues: CASSPTSDTQYF. The CDR3 DNA reads as TGTGCCAGCAGCCCTACGTCAGATACGCAGTATTTT.

This clone has a handful of counts. The rearrangement uses TRBV7-9 and TRBJ2-3; D call uncertain. Germline CDR1 is SEHNR and CDR2 is FQNEAQ (reference sequence). V shed 3 bases and J shed 4 bases, with 2 bases lying between them. The CDR3 has 11 residues. CDR3 coding DNA: TGTGCCAGCAGCTTCGCAGATACGCAGTATTTT. It yields the protein CASSFADTQYF.

The chain uses TRBV27 and TRBJ1-1; D is possibly TRBD1 (5 bases). Germline assignment: CDR1 MNHEY and CDR2 SMNVEV (reference sequence). V lost 2 bases, J lost 10 bases, and 14 bases lay in between. This CDR3 spans 13 amino acids. The CDR3 nucleotides are TGTGCCAGCAGTTTAAGACATCCCGGGGGAGCTTTCTTT. Residues: CASSLRHPGGAFF.

This chain joins TRBV19 and TRBJ1-1; D perhaps matches TRBD1 (5 bases). This CDR3 contains 14 residues. V was shortened by 5 bases and J by 0 bases, with 10 bases between the two germline ends. Germline V lookup: CDR1 LNHDA, CDR2 SQIVND (reference sequence). The CDR3 nucleotides are TGTGCCAGTAGTCTAAGGGGCTTGAACACTGAAGCTTTCTTT. It is translated as CASSLRGLNTEAFF.

V gene TRBV4-1 combines with J gene TRBJ1-4; 9 bases fit TRBD1. The V and J ends lost 0 bases and 6 bases, in that order; junction bases with no gene match: 5. In germline, CDR1 is MGHRA, CDR2 YSYEKL. The CDR3 extends over 16 amino acids. Written as DNA, the CDR3 is TGCGCCAGCAGCCAAGAAGGGTGGACAGGGGATGAAAAACTGTTTTTT. Translation gives CASSQEGWTGDEKLFF.

V usage is TRBV9 and J usage is TRBJ2-7; 7 nucleotides agree with TRBD1. Germline assignment: CDR1 SGDLS and CDR2 YYNGEE. With 4 bases clipped from V and 3 bases from J, the junction kept 4 bases outside the gene matches. This CDR3 is 13 amino acids long. CDR3 sequence reads: CASSFRTGYEQYF. In DNA form, the CDR3 reads TGTGCCAGCAGCTTTCGGACAGGCTACGAGCAGTACTTC.

The chain recombines TRBV6-1 with TRBJ2-7; 8 positions match TRBD1. Germline V lookup: CDR1 MNHNS, CDR2 SASEGT. The CDR3 is made up of 14 amino acids. With V trimmed by 8 bases and J by 5 bases, 11 bases remained unmatched. In nucleotides, the CDR3 is TGTGCCAGCTTCCCCCGGACAGGGTTCGACGAGCAGTACTTC. As protein: CASFPRTGFDEQYF.